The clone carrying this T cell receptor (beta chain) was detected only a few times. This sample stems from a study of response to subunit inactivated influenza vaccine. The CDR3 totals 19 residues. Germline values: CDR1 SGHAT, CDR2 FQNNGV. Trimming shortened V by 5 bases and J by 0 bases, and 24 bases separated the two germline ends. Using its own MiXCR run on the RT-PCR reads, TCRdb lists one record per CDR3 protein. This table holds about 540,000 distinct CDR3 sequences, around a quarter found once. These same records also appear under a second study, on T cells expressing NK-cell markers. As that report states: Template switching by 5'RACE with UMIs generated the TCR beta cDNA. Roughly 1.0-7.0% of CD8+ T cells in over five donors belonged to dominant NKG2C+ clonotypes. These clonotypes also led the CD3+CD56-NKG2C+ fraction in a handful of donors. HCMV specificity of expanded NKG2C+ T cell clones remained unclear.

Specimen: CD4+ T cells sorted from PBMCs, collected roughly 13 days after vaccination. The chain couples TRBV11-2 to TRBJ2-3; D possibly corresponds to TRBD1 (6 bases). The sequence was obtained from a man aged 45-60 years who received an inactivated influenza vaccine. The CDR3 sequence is CASSPQAQGGSSSTDTQYF. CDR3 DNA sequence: TGTGCCAGCAGCCCGCAGGCACAGGGCGGCTCTTCTAGCACAGATACGCAGTATTTT.